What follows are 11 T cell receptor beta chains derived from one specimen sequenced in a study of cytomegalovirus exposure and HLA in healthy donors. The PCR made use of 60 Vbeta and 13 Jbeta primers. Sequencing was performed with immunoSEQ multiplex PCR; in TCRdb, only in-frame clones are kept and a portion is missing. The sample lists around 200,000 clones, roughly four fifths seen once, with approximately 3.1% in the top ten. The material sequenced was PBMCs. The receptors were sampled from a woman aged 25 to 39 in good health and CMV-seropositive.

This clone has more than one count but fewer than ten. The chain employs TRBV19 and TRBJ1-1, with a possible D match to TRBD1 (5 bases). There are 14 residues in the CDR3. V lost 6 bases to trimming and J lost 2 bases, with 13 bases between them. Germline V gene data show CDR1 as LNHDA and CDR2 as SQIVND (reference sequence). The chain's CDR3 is CASRPGDRNTEAFF. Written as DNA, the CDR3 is TGTGCCAGTAGACCGGGGGATAGAAACACTGAAGCTTTCTTT.

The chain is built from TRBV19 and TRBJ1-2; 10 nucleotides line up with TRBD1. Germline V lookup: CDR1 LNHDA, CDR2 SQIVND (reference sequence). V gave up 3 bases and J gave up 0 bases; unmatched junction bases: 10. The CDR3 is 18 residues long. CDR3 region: CASSIGTGAPLANYGYTF. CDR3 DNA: TGTGCCAGTAGTATTGGGACAGGGGCCCCCCTCGCTAACTATGGCTACACCTTC.

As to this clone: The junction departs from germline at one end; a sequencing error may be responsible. The CDR3 reads CSSSPRRTSGSTDTQYF. As DNA, the CDR3 is TGTTCCAGCAGCCCCAGGAGGACTAGCGGATCAACAGATACGCAGTATTTT. V usage is TRBV7-9 and J usage is TRBJ2-3, with 10 nucleotides matching TRBD2. This CDR3 region has 17 residues. The V gene's germline CDR1 is SEHNR and CDR2 FQNEAQ (reference sequence).

CDR3 bases: TGTGCCAGCAGCTTCGGGGGTTACGGAGATGGCTACACCTTC. Amino acid sequence: CASSFGGYGDGYTF. The chain couples TRBV7-9 to TRBJ1-2; D perhaps matches TRBD1 (5 bases). CDR3 length: 14 residues. V shed 3 bases and J shed 6 bases, with 14 bases lying between them. Germline loops: CDR1 SEHNR, CDR2 FQNEAQ (reference sequence).

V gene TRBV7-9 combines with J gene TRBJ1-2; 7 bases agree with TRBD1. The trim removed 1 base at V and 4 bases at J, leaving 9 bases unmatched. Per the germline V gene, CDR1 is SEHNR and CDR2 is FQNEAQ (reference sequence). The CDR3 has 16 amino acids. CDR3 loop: CASSLEGAGTAYGYTF. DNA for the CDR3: TGTGCCAGCAGCTTAGAGGGTGCCGGGACAGCCTATGGCTACACCTTC.

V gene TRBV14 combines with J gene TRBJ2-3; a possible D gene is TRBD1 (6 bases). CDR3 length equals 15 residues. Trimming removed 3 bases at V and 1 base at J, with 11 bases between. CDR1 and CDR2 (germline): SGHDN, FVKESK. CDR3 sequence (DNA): TGTGCCAGCAGCCAGACAGGACGGGGCACAGATACGCAGTATTTT. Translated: CASSQTGRGTDTQYF.

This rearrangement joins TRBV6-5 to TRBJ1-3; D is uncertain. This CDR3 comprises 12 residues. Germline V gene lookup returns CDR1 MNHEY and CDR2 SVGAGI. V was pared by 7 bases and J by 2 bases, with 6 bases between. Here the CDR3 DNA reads TGTGCCAGCAAATCTACTGGAAACACCATATATTTT. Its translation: CASKSTGNTIYF.

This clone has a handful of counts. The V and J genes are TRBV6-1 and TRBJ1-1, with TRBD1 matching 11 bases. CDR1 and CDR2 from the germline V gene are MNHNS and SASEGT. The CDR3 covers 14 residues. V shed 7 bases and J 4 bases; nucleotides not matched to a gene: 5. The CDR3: CASTGTGGRTEAFF. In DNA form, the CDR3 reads TGTGCCAGCACCGGGACAGGGGGGCGCACTGAAGCTTTCTTT.

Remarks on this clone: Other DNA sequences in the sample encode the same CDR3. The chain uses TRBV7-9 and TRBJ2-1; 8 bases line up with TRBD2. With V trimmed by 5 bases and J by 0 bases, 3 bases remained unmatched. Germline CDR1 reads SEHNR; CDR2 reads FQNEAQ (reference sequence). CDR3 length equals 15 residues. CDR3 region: CASSASGSSYNEQFF. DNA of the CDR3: TGTGCCAGCAGCGCCAGCGGGAGCTCCTACAATGAGCAGTTCTTC.

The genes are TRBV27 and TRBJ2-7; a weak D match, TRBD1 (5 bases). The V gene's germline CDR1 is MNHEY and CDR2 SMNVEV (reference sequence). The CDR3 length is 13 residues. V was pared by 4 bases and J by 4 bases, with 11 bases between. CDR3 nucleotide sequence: TGTGCCAGCAGTTCAGGGTTTGTGTACGAGCAGTACTTC. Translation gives CASSSGFVYEQYF.

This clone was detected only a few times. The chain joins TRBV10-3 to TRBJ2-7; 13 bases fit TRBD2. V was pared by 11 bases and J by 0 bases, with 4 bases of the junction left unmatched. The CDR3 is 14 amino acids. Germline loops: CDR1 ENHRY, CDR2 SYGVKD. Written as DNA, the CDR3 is TGTGCCGCCCGGACTAGCGGGAGCTCCTACGAGCAGTACTTC. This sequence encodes CAARTSGSSYEQYF.